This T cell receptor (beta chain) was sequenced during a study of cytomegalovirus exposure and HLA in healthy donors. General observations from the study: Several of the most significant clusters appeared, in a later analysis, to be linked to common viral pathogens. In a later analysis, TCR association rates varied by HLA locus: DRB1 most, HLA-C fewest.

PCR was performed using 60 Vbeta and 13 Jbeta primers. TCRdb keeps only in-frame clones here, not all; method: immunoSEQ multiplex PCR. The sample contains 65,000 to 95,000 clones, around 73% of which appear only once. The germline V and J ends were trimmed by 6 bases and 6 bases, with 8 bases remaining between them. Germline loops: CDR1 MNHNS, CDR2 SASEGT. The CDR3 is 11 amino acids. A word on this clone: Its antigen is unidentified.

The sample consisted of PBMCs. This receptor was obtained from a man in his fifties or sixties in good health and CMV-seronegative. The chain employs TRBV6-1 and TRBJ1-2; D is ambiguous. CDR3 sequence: CASRMGHGYTF. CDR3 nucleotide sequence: TGTGCCAGCAGGATGGGCCATGGCTACACCTTC.